The sequence of this T cell receptor beta chain was determined in a study of T cells after yellow fever vaccination. As for the study in general: Libraries from low-cell-number fractions were prepared with the SMART-Seq v4 Ultra Low Input RNA kit.

MiXCR was run by TCRdb on the 5' RACE reads, yielding one entry per CDR3 protein. The sample lists some 300,000 distinct CDR3 sequences, about 10% occurring once. In the case of this clonotype: Its specificity is not known.

V lost 4 bases to trimming and J lost 0 bases; unmatched junction nucleotides: 8. The CDR3 contains 17 residues. Germline V gene lookup returns CDR1 SEHNR and CDR2 FQNEAQ (reference sequence). Study-wide findings and caveats: Faster peaking, at day 5 versus 15, marked a secondary response that was weaker. Contamination of FACS-sorted repertoires by abundant clonotypes from the bulk population could occur. Only a small proportion of the clonotypes turned up in both the CD4 and the CD8 compartments, likely arising from convergent recombination.

The chain has TRBV7-9 and TRBJ2-1, with 8 bases identical to TRBD1. This receptor was obtained from a man between 18 and 29 years old who received the YFV17D yellow fever vaccine. Sample: CD4+ T cells sorted from PBMCs, taken 45 days after the yellow fever booster vaccination. CDR3 nucleotides: TGTGCCAGCAGCTCAGGGGGCGGGGCTAGCTCCTACAATGAGCAGTTCTTC. Protein product: CASSSGGGASSYNEQFF.